This entry lists 22 T cell receptor beta chains sequenced from one sample in a study of cytomegalovirus exposure and HLA in healthy donors. The PCR contained 60 Vbeta and 13 Jbeta primers. Generated by immunoSEQ multiplex PCR, the TCRdb table keeps only in-frame clones and is missing some. This sample has 160,000 or so clones, with about two thirds found just once. The sequenced sample was PBMCs. These receptors were collected from a woman aged 30 to 39 in good health and CMV-seronegative.

V usage is TRBV28 and J usage is TRBJ2-1; 8 bases agree with TRBD2. Per germline, CDR1 MDHEN and CDR2 SYDVKM. The CDR3 loop spans 15 amino acids. After removal of 2 bases from V and 12 bases from J, the junction contained 12 bases not matched to a gene. CDR3: CASSLIPKREFGQFF. Here the CDR3 DNA reads TGTGCCAGCAGTTTAATCCCCAAGCGGGAGTTTGGGCAGTTCTTC.

This chain links TRBV5-1 with TRBJ2-7, with TRBD1 as a possible D gene (5 bases). The germline V gene encodes CDR1 SGHRS and CDR2 YFSETQ. The CDR3 extends over 12 amino acids. Trimming removed 0 bases from V and 6 bases from J, with 7 bases in between. This chain's CDR3 is CASSLEGVEQYF. The DNA for the CDR3 is TGCGCCAGCAGCTTGGAAGGGGTCGAGCAGTACTTC.

The chain has TRBV7-9 and TRBJ1-5; 9 bases are shared with TRBD1. V was clipped by 5 bases and J by 4 bases; unmatched bases: 3. Germline loops: CDR1 SEHNR, CDR2 FQNEAQ (reference sequence). The CDR3 contains 14 residues. The CDR3 here is CASSRTGENQPQHF. The CDR3 bases are TGTGCCAGCAGCCGGACAGGGGAAAATCAGCCCCAGCATTTT.

V and J are TRBV5-1 and TRBJ2-5; 11 bases map to TRBD2. The CDR3 has 18 residues. The germline V gene has CDR1 SGHRS and CDR2 YFSETQ. With V trimmed by 3 bases and J by 5 bases, 15 bases remained unmatched. CDR3 in DNA: TGCGCCAGCAGCTCCTCCGGGACTAGCGGTACTGGTACGGAGACCCAGTACTTC. Its protein product is CASSSSGTSGTGTETQYF.

CDR3 residues: CASSVGGSWGGEQFF. In nucleotides, the CDR3 is TGTGCCAGCAGCGTAGGGGGCTCATGGGGCGGTGAGCAGTTCTTC. The J gene is TRBJ2-1, the V gene TRBV9; perhaps TRBD1 as D (5 bases). CDR1 SGDLS and CDR2 YYNGEE come from the germline V gene. This CDR3 spans 15 amino acids. The germline V and J ends were trimmed by 0 bases and 9 bases, with 16 bases remaining between them.

The chain recombines TRBV19 with TRBJ2-2, with D possibly TRBD1 on 6 matching bases. The CDR3 is 14 residues long. CDR1 is LNHDA, CDR2 SQIVND, per germline (reference sequence). Deletions cut 6 bases from V and 4 bases from J, with 12 bases between. CDR3 sequence reads: CASSKGQITGELFF. DNA of the CDR3: TGTGCCAGTAGCAAAGGACAGATCACCGGGGAGCTGTTTTTT.

This clone was seen a few times. The chain joins TRBV4-1 to TRBJ2-7; 7 nucleotides align to TRBD2. The CDR3 consists of 14 residues. The V and J ends lost 0 bases and 5 bases, in that order; junction bases with no gene match: 4. Germline lookup yields CDR1 MGHRA and CDR2 YSYEKL. CDR3 in DNA: TGCGCCAGCAGCCAAGAGGGGGGGGTCAACGAGCAGTACTTC. Protein: CASSQEGGVNEQYF.

The chain links TRBV30 to TRBJ1-3, with D unclear. The CDR3 has 15 amino acids. From germline, CDR1 is GTSNPN and CDR2 SVGIG (reference sequence). Trimming pared 7 bases from V and 0 bases from J, leaving 16 bases between. CDR3 in amino acids: CASIRPGSSGNTIYF. CDR3 bases: TGTGCCTCAATCAGGCCCGGGAGCTCTGGAAACACCATATATTTT.

This chain uses TRBV6-1 with TRBJ2-1; 13 nucleotides line up with TRBD2. This CDR3 is 15 amino acids long. In germline, CDR1 is MNHNS, CDR2 SASEGT. Germline trimming cut 6 bases from V and 8 bases from J; bases unmatched to any gene: 7. The CDR3 loop is CASSRTSGSGDEQFF. The CDR3, as DNA: TGTGCCAGCAGCCGGACTAGCGGGAGCGGGGATGAGCAGTTCTTC.

The V call is TRBV5-4, the J call TRBJ1-1; weak D call: TRBD1 (5 bases). Germline values: CDR1 SGHNT, CDR2 YYREEE (reference sequence). This CDR3 has 16 amino acids. V was shortened by 4 bases and J by 4 bases, with 20 bases between the two germline ends. The CDR3 nucleotides read TGTGCCAGCAGCCTAGCTACACTGGGACTGACCACTGAAGCTTTCTTT. Translating gives CASSLATLGLTTEAFF.

The J gene is TRBJ1-1, the V gene TRBV30; D is perhaps TRBD1 (5 bases). CDR1 GTSNPN and CDR2 SVGIG come from the germline V gene (reference sequence). CDR3 length equals 15 residues. V gave up 0 bases and J gave up 1 base, with 12 bases separating them. The CDR3 DNA sequence: TGTGCCTGGAGTGTACGAAGGGGCTGGAACACTGAAGCTTTCTTT. It yields the protein CAWSVRRGWNTEAFF.

This clone turned up a few times. The rearrangement joins TRBV6-6 to TRBJ2-3; D is possibly TRBD2 (6 bases). V was cut by 7 bases and J by 5 bases, with 19 bases left in between. This CDR3 is 15 amino acids long. CDR1 and CDR2 (germline): MNHNY, SVGAGI (reference sequence). This CDR3 is CASKLLAGGLDTQYF. In DNA, the CDR3 is TGTGCCAGCAAACTCCTGGCTGGGGGGTTAGATACGCAGTATTTT.

This clone was picked up one time. The chain carries TRBV15 and TRBJ1-2; TRBD1 agrees at 10 bases. This CDR3 spans 15 amino acids. The J segment lost 0 bases and the V segment lost 5 bases, leaving 3 bases of the junction unmatched. From germline, CDR1 is LNHNV and CDR2 YYDKDF (reference sequence). The CDR3 is CATSGGQGPNYGYTF. The CDR3 region has the DNA TGTGCCACCAGCGGGGGACAGGGGCCTAACTATGGCTACACCTTC.

CDR3 nucleotide sequence: TGTGCCAGCAGGATGGACAGGGGAGCGGAGACCCAGTACTTC. Translated: CASRMDRGAETQYF. The chain employs TRBV5-4 and TRBJ2-5, with TRBD1 matching 9 bases. CDR3 length: 14 residues. V trimming: 5 bases; J trimming: 5 bases; junction bases outside the gene matches: 7. Looked up from germline, CDR1 is SGHNT and CDR2 is YYREEE (reference sequence). Full variable domain (rest looked up from reference TRBV5-4 and TRBJ2-5): ETGVTQSPTHLIKTRGQQVTLRCSSQSGHNTVSWYQQALGQGPQFIFQYYREEENGRGNFPPRFSGLQFPNYSSELNVNALELDDSALYLCASRMDRGAETQYFGPGTRLLVL.

The rearrangement links TRBV7-3 to TRBJ2-2; 10 positions agree with TRBD2. Unmatched junction bases numbered 4, after V lost 3 bases and J lost 6 bases. Germline V lookup: CDR1 SGHTA, CDR2 FQGTGA. This CDR3 region has 15 residues. The CDR3 reads CASSFAGLAAGELFF. The CDR3 DNA sequence: TGTGCCAGCAGCTTTGCAGGACTAGCGGCCGGGGAGCTGTTTTTT.

V and J are TRBV21-1 and TRBJ2-3; the table assigns TRBD2, which was not confirmed against the DNA. TRBV21-1 is reported as a pseudogene. This CDR3 has 15 amino acids. Here the CDR3 DNA reads TGTGCCAGCAGCAAACTCGGGGGTTTCACAGATACGCAGTATTTT. It yields the protein CASSKLGGFTDTQYF.

The chain combines TRBV2 with TRBJ2-3; TRBD1 agrees at 10 bases. The trim removed 7 bases at V and 2 bases at J, leaving 6 bases unmatched. CDR3 size: 15 residues. The germline CDR1 and CDR2 sequences are SNHLY and FYNNEI. CDR3 sequence reads: CASTLGTGATDTQYF. The CDR3 DNA reads TGTGCCAGCACCCTAGGGACAGGGGCCACAGATACGCAGTATTTT.

The chain couples TRBV10-3 to TRBJ1-1; 12 positions agree with TRBD1. The CDR3 sequence is 15 residues long. Per germline, CDR1 ENHRY and CDR2 SYGVKD. V was pared by 7 bases and J by 1 base, with 4 bases of the junction left unmatched. The CDR3 DNA sequence: TGTGCCATCAAGGGACAGGGGGCGGCGAACACTGAAGCTTTCTTT. Protein: CAIKGQGAANTEAFF.

The V and J genes are TRBV7-6 and TRBJ2-1, with D uncertain. In germline, CDR1 is SGHVS, CDR2 FNYEAQ. This CDR3 has 14 residues. V was shortened by 1 base and J by 5 bases, with 9 bases between the two germline ends. CDR3 sequence: CASSLVDTNNEQFF. In DNA, the CDR3 is TGTGCCAGCAGCTTAGTCGACACGAACAATGAGCAGTTCTTC.

This chain uses TRBV28 with TRBJ2-7; 7 nucleotides align to TRBD1. The CDR3 has 14 amino acids. Losses at the gene ends were 5 bases for V and 1 base for J; bases not matched to a gene: 5. Germline lookup yields CDR1 MDHEN and CDR2 SYDVKM. The CDR3 DNA is TGTGCCAGCAGTACGACAGGGTTTTCCTACGAGCAGTACTTC. The encoded protein is CASSTTGFSYEQYF.

The CDR3 region has the DNA TGCGCCAGCAGCCCGCGGACAGGGGCTATTTCTCGAAGCACAGATACGCAGTATTTT. Translation: CASSPRTGAISRSTDTQYF. The rearrangement joins TRBV5-1 to TRBJ2-3; 9 bases fit TRBD1. The CDR3 runs 19 residues. Germline trimming cut 4 bases from V and 0 bases from J; bases unmatched to any gene: 15. Germline V gives CDR1 SGHRS, CDR2 YFSETQ.

The gene calls are TRBV14 and TRBJ2-7, with D possibly matching TRBD1 (5 bases). CDR1 and CDR2 (germline): SGHDN, FVKESK. This CDR3 contains 15 residues. Between the trimmed V and J ends, which lost 1 base and 3 bases, there was a span of 13 bases. CDR3 loop: CASSQVDSNFYEQYF. The CDR3, as DNA: TGTGCCAGCAGCCAAGTCGACAGCAATTTCTACGAGCAGTACTTC.